A selection of T cell receptor beta chains follows, all from one sample in a study of blood T cell repertoires in COVID-19. The protocol was immunoSEQ multiplex PCR, while the TCRdb copy is restricted to in-frame clones and leaves out a portion. This table has roughly 98,000 clones, 82% appearing once. Sequenced sample: peripheral blood. These receptors were taken from a man in his 70s with active or convalescent COVID-19. Both conserved end residues are part of each CDR3. D genes are given only for firm matches. Expanded clones are given a class, and other clones once, few, many or no size at all.

>TRBV5-4|15|-|TRBJ2-1|TRBD2
CASSASSGDHNEQFF
TGTGCCAGCAGCGCATCTAGCGGGGATCACAATGAGCAGTTCTTC
>TRBV7-9|13|-|TRBJ1-1|-
CASYKTGNTEAFF
TGTGCCAGCTATAAGACGGGGAACACTGAAGCTTTCTTT
>TRBV5-6|13|few|TRBJ2-1|-
CASSLSRSNEQFF
TGTGCCAGCAGCTTGTCCCGGTCAAATGAGCAGTTCTTC
>TRBV4-2|17|-|TRBJ2-7|-
CASSQEAGTGGAYEQYF
TGTGCCAGCAGCCAAGAAGCGGGGACAGGAGGGGCCTACGAGCAGTACTTC
>TRBV6-2/TRBV6-3|16|once|TRBJ2-3|TRBD2
CASSYGGGGNTDTQYF
TGTGCCAGCAGTTACGGGGGCGGGGGGAACACAGATACGCAGTATTTT
>TRBV6-6|11|-|TRBJ2-7|-
CASSQEGPEYF
TGTGCCAGCAGTCAAGAGGGCCCGGAGTACTTC
>TRBV30|15|once|TRBJ1-5|TRBD1
CAWSGTGISNQPQHF
TGTGCCTGGAGTGGGACAGGGATAAGCAATCAGCCCCAGCATTTT
>TRBV5-4|16|-|TRBJ1-3|-
CASSTRAGSSGNTIYF
TGTGCCAGCAGTACACGGGCAGGGTCCTCTGGAAACACCATATATTTT
>TRBV18|14|-|TRBJ1-6|TRBD1
CASSPERQGSPLHF
TGTGCCAGCTCACCCGAACGACAGGGTTCACCCCTCCACTTT
>TRBV6-5|14|-|TRBJ1-2|-
CASMGGTAVYGYTF
TGTGCCAGCATGGGCGGGACGGCGGTCTATGGCTACACCTTC
>TRBV18|16|-|TRBJ1-1|TRBD1
CASSPRTGGLNTEAFF
TGTGCCAGCTCACCTAGGACAGGGGGCTTGAACACTGAAGCTTTCTTT
>TRBV27|16|-|TRBJ2-4|-
CATWGMSSLAKNIQYF
TGTGCCACCTGGGGCATGTCTTCTCTAGCCAAAAACATTCAGTACTTC
>TRBV2|15|-|TRBJ1-5|-
CASSRGENSNQPQHF
TGTGCCAGCAGTCGAGGAGAAAATAGCAATCAGCCCCAGCATTTT
>TRBV9|17|-|TRBJ1-3|-
CASSVAPPQYSGNTIYF
TGTGCCAGCAGCGTAGCCCCCCCTCAGTACTCTGGAAACACCATATATTTT
>TRBV19|13|-|TRBJ1-1|-
CASFNGGNTEAFF
TGTGCCAGTTTTAACGGGGGGAACACTGAAGCTTTCTTT
>TRBV7-9|18|-|TRBJ2-2|TRBD2
CASSLVSGGARNTGELFF
TGTGCCAGCAGCTTAGTTAGCGGGGGGGCTCGGAACACCGGGGAGCTGTTTTTT
>TRBV5-1|11|-|TRBJ2-1|TRBD1
CASRQGNEQFF
TGCGCCAGCAGACAGGGGAATGAGCAGTTCTTC
>TRBV9|19|once|TRBJ2-3|TRBD1
CASSVGAGGPSRGTDTQYF
TGTGCCAGCAGCGTAGGGGCAGGGGGACCTTCTCGGGGCACAGATACGCAGTATTTT
>TRBV14|16|-|TRBJ2-2|TRBD2
CASSLLAGGPTGELFF
TGTGCCAGCAGCTTACTAGCGGGGGGTCCTACCGGGGAGCTGTTTTTT
>TRBV10-3|12|-|TRBJ2-5|TRBD2
CAISGGQETQYF
TGTGCCATCAGCGGGGGGCAAGAGACCCAGTACTTC
>TRBV13|15|-|TRBJ1-1|-
CASVDQGYLNTEAFF
TGTGCCAGCGTGGACCAGGGGTATTTGAACACTGAAGCTTTCTTT
>TRBV5-1|14|-|TRBJ2-5|-
CASSLLTDSWTQYF
TGCGCCAGCAGCTTGCTGACAGACAGCTGGACCCAGTACTTC
>TRBV9|18|-|TRBJ2-3|-
CASSVAPLARTHTDTQYF
TGTGCCAGCAGCGTAGCTCCCCTAGCGCGGACCCACACAGATACGCAGTATTTT
>TRBV7-9|13|-|TRBJ1-2|TRBD1
CASSQTGPYGYTF
TGTGCCAGCAGCCAGACAGGGCCCTATGGCTACACCTTC
>TRBV6-5|13|-|TRBJ1-4|-
CASKRTTNEKLFF
TGTGCCAGCAAGCGTACAACTAATGAAAAACTGTTTTTT
>TRBV5-1|14|-|TRBJ1-1|TRBD1
CASSFVQGALEAFF
TGCGCCAGCAGCTTTGTCCAGGGGGCCCTTGAAGCTTTCTTT
>TRBV9|14|-|TRBJ2-5|TRBD2
CASSVAGGKETQYF
TGTGCCAGCAGCGTGGCGGGGGGAAAGGAGACCCAGTACTTC
>TRBV11-2|15|few|TRBJ2-7|-
CASSSLMRRAYEQYF
TGTGCCAGCAGCTCCCTTATGCGGAGGGCCTACGAGCAGTACTTC
>TRBV5-1|15|-|TRBJ2-6|-
CASSRVPTGANVLTF
TGCGCCAGCAGCCGGGTCCCAACTGGGGCCAACGTCCTGACTTTC
>TRBV5-6|11|-|TRBJ1-2|-
CASSFENGYTF
TGTGCCAGCAGCTTTGAGAATGGCTACACCTTC
>TRBV11-3|13|once|TRBJ1-4|-
CASSSPTGEKLFF
TGTGCCAGCAGCTCCCCGACGGGGGAAAAACTGTTTTTT
>TRBV5-1|17|-|TRBJ1-1|TRBD1
CASTFQPPGQGVTEAFF
TGCGCCAGCACCTTTCAACCCCCGGGACAGGGGGTTACTGAAGCTTTCTTT
>TRBV18|13|-|TRBJ2-3|-
CASSPFRADTQYF
TGTGCCAGCTCACCATTCCGGGCAGATACGCAGTATTTT
>TRBV11-2|12|-|TRBJ2-7|-
CASSLVRYEQYF
TGTGCCAGCAGCTTAGTTCGCTACGAGCAGTACTTC
>TRBV7-8|21|-|TRBJ1-4|TRBD1
CASSLVYSLGQAAISNEKLFF
TGTGCCAGCAGCTTAGTGTATTCCCTGGGACAGGCCGCTATCAGCAATGAAAAACTGTTTTTT
>TRBV18|14|-|TRBJ2-7|TRBD2
CASSPSSGGYEQYF
TGTGCCAGCTCACCTTCGAGCGGGGGCTACGAGCAGTACTTC
>TRBV5-1|15|-|TRBJ2-7|TRBD1
CASSLAGQEGYEQYF
TGCGCCAGCAGCTTGGCGGGACAGGAGGGTTACGAGCAGTACTTC
>TRBV7-2|15|once|TRBJ2-1|-
CASSLEGVRGDEQFF
TGTGCCAGCAGCTTAGAAGGGGTCAGGGGAGATGAGCAGTTCTTC
>TRBV3-1/TRBV3-2|15|-|TRBJ1-2|TRBD1
CASSLTRQGAHGYTF
TGTGCCAGCAGCCTAACCCGACAGGGGGCCCATGGCTACACCTTC
>TRBV6-5|12|-|TRBJ1-2|TRBD1
CASTDRVYGYTF
TGTGCCAGCACCGACAGGGTCTATGGCTACACCTTC
>TRBV3-1/TRBV3-2|14|once|TRBJ1-2|-
CASSQEGQGLGYTF
TGTGCCAGCAGCCAAGAAGGGCAGGGCCTTGGCTACACCTTC
>TRBV11-2|15|-|TRBJ2-1|TRBD2
CASSLVLAGSNEQFF
TGTGCCAGCAGCTTAGTACTAGCGGGGTCTAATGAGCAGTTCTTC
>TRBV21-1|19|-|TRBJ1-1|-
CASSPPRGGVPGENTEAFF
TGTGCCAGCAGCCCCCCACGCGGAGGCGTTCCGGGAGAAAACACTGAAGCTTTCTTT
>TRBV7-2|17|-|TRBJ2-7|TRBD2
CASSPELAGGFIYEQYF
TGTGCCAGCAGCCCAGAGCTAGCGGGGGGGTTTATCTACGAGCAGTACTTC
>TRBV9|15|-|TRBJ2-3|-
CASSVAGVRADTQYF
TGTGCCAGCAGCGTAGCGGGGGTTAGGGCAGATACGCAGTATTTT
>TRBV28|15|-|TRBJ1-4|TRBD1
CASSSGTGGNEKLFF
TGTGCCAGCAGTTCTGGGACAGGGGGCAATGAAAAACTGTTTTTT
>TRBV20-1|12|-|TRBJ1-5|-
CSASAHNQPQHF
TGCAGTGCTAGTGCACATAATCAGCCCCAGCATTTT
>TRBV29-1|12|-|TRBJ1-2|-
CSASDGDYGYTF
TGCAGCGCCTCCGACGGGGACTATGGCTACACCTTC
>TRBV6-5|14|-|TRBJ1-3|-
CASRKSLSGNTIYF
TGTGCCAGCAGAAAGAGTCTGTCTGGAAACACCATATATTTT
>TRBV5-1|15|-|TRBJ1-6|TRBD1
CASSSRTGKGSPLHF
TGCGCCAGCAGCTCCCGGACAGGGAAGGGGTCACCCCTCCACTTT